This T cell receptor beta chain was found in a study of beta chain features in type 1 diabetes. Overall study context: The patients were much like the healthy donors in age, gender and cell yields. General study findings and limits: Sequencing of cDNA might inflate the share of cells that strongly express TCR. Shorter TCRB CDR3s, moderately but significantly so, marked every one of the four CD4+ subsets in Type 1 diabetes patients. The influence of HLA type on TCRB rearrangement stayed undetermined.

About this clone: The target antigen is unknown.

Expressed TCRB transcripts were sequenced after all isolated RNA was converted to cDNA. Generated by immunoSEQ multiplex PCR, the TCRdb table keeps only in-frame clones and is missing some. In the table there are around 41,000 clones, about 66% of which are singletons. CDR1 SEHNR and CDR2 FQNEAQ come from the germline V gene (reference sequence). V gave up 4 bases and J gave up 3 bases, with 13 bases separating them. The CDR3 is 15 residues long. Each of the CD4+ naive, central memory, regulatory and stem cell-like memory populations was sorted via CD45RO/CCR7/CD25/CD127/CD95/CD27. This clonotype was obtained from a man aged 25 to 45 with type 1 diabetes. Some clones in this sample may be carry-over from other donors' samples. The material sequenced was Tregs from blood. The rearrangement joins TRBV7-9 to TRBJ2-1; D gene unclear. The CDR3 loop reads CASSSPGWVYNEQFF. The DNA of the CDR3 is TGTGCCAGCAGCTCACCAGGCTGGGTCTACAATGAGCAGTTCTTC.